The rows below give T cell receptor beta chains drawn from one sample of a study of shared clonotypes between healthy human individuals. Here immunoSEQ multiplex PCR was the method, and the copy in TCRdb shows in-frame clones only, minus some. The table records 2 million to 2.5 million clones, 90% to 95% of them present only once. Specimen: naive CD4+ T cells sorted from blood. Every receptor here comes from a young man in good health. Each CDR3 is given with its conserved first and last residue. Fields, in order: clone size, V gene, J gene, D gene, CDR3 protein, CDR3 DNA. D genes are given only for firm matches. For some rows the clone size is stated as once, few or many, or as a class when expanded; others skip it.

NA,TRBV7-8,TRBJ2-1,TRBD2,CASSSPEREANDNEQFF,TGTGCCAGCAGCTCCCCTGAGCGGGAGGCAAATGACAATGAGCAGTTCTTC
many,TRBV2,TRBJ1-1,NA,CASSSDTDTEAFF,TGTGCCAGCAGTTCCGACACGGACACTGAAGCTTTCTTT
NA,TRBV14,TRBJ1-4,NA,CASSPGPNEKLFF,TGTGCCAGCAGCCCTGGCCCTAATGAAAAACTGTTTTTT
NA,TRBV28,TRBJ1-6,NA,CASRPGYHDNSPLHF,TGTGCCAGCAGGCCCGGGTACCATGATAATTCACCCCTCCACTTT
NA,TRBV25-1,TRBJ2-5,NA,CASSEPKLIQETQYF,TGTGCCAGCAGTGAGCCTAAGCTGATCCAAGAGACCCAGTACTTC
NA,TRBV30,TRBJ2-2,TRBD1,CAWRRTGSFTGELFF,TGTGCCTGGAGGAGGACAGGGTCATTCACCGGGGAGCTGTTTTTT
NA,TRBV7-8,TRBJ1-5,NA,CASSHNAGGNQPQHF,TGTGCCAGCAGTCATAATGCGGGGGGCAATCAGCCCCAGCATTTT
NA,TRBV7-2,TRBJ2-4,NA,CASSEGGLAKNIQYF,TGTGCCAGCAGTGAGGGGGGACTAGCCAAAAACATTCAGTACTTC
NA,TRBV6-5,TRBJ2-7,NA,CASRSGYEQYF,TGTGCCAGCAGGTCGGGCTACGAGCAGTACTTC
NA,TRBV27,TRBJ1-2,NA,CASSPSRGRPNYGYTF,TGTGCCAGCAGTCCGTCTAGGGGCAGACCTAACTATGGCTACACCTTC
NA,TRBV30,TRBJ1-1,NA,CAWSRGGGTEAFF,TGTGCCTGGAGCAGGGGAGGGGGCACTGAAGCTTTCTTT
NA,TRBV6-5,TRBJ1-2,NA,CASCFLAELRSGYTF,TGTGCCAGCTGTTTCCTCGCGGAACTACGAAGCGGCTACACCTTC